A single TCR beta chain is shown here with its context. This clonotype occurred a few times. The clone's antigen remains unknown. Base qualities are not at hand, and no much larger clone is one base apart. The sample comes from a study of blood T cells in healthy people across ages (dated by TCRdb to between 2014 and 2017). General notes on the study: Template switching captured roughly one uniquely barcoded TCR beta cDNA molecule per two T cells in model experiments. Two additional independent replicas of 1 million unique cDNA reads from the same blood draw were analyzed for two donors (one aged 18 to 30 and one aged 80 or older). To track age-related changes in TCR beta repertoire diversity, the study relied on deep sequencing normalized with unique cDNA molecular identifiers. The donors were divided into four age groups: young (average approximately 17 years), middle-aged (over 35), aged (about 60) and long-lived (roughly 82). To avoid experimental bias, donors of different ages were distributed randomly across sequencing lanes. Beyond this particular receptor, the publication reports: Compared with the aged group, more naive CD4+ T cells, fewer expanded clones and increased TCR diversity were shown by the long-lived group, suggesting age selection. A strong correlation was found between observed TCR beta diversity and the percentage of naive T cells measured by flow cytometry. Conclusive comparison of naive and antigen-experienced compartments was prevented by the profiling of bulk unsorted PBMCs. As age increased, observed TCR beta diversity per million T cells dropped in a roughly linear way, and a significant reduction was already evident by age 40. Donor CMV infection status was unknown, potentially confounding age-related changes in expanded clonotypes. Estimates of total diversity based on one million sequenced T cells were regarded as lower bounds and as underestimates.

Systemically healthy Caucasian individuals from Russia, 39 in total and aged roughly 6 to 95 years, were included as donors. Each donor gave about 9.8 milliliters of peripheral blood, drawn into EDTA-treated Vacutainer tubes. PBMCs were isolated by Ficoll-Paque density-gradient centrifugation, with at least 7 million obtained per sample. Total RNA, at least 5.5 micrograms per sample, was extracted from PBMCs with Trizol reagent. For every donor, flow cytometry on a PBMC aliquot measured the percentage of naive CD45RAhigh/CD27high T cells. V gives up 0 bases and J gives up 0 bases, and the segment between their germline ends measures 18 bases. There are 18 amino acids in the CDR3, from cysteine to phenylalanine inclusive. Just CDR3 DNA is preserved here, 54 bases in frame from base 1. From a lookup of the germline V gene (reference sequence), CDR1 and CDR2 are DFQATT and SNEGSKA. Library creation used 5' RACE. TCRdb shows the sequencer as Illumina HiSeq 2500. A second PCR of 7 to 11 cycles was run with a J-beta primer mix and a sample-barcoded 5' primer. Each TCR beta cDNA molecule received a unique molecular identifier from a template-switch 5' adaptor carrying 12 random nucleotides. Each sample yielded at least 2.5 million CDR3-containing paired-end reads. The Mint cDNA synthesis kit, primed by a TRBC-specific oligonucleotide, was used to synthesize first-strand cDNA from all RNA. All cDNA was treated with uracil-DNA glycosylase and then went through a first 18-cycle PCR with the universal primers M1SS and BC2_uni_R. The paper's data handling went like this. For normalization, 1 million high-quality reads, each with a distinct molecular identifier, were randomly selected from each sample. Instead of being binned into consensus sequences, reads that shared molecular identifiers were thrown out. MiTCR, run with a Q25 quality threshold and the strictest error-elimination algorithm, handled CDR3 identification, clonotype clustering and error correction. A nonparametric unseen species model with Euler transformation was used to estimate lower-bound total TCR beta diversity. Using fastp at Q25 and MiXCR, TCRdb reprocessed the public reads and kept productive beta chains. Every distinct CDR3 protein forms one entry, paired with its most common genes and DNA. Here the V and J calls rest on TCRdb's processing, not on the authors' analysis. For this sample there are 650,000 to 800,000 distinct CDR3 sequences; under 55% appear just once. The ten most abundant clones make up approximately 19% of the sample.

This TCR was recovered from a man aged 55 to 70 in good health. The chain couples TRBV20-1 to TRBJ2-4, with the D call tentatively TRBD1 or TRBD2, each fitting 5 bases. The material sequenced was blood. The sequence in DNA is TGCAGTGCTAGAGATGAGGGGCTCGTTTTGCTAGCCAAAAACATTCAGTACTTC. This is translated as CSARDEGLVLLAKNIQYF.